This T cell receptor (beta chain) was recovered during a study of blood T cell repertoires in COVID-19. About the research overall: Donors in the United States, Italy and Spain gave samples during acute or convalescent COVID-19.

Per the authors' pipeline: Amplified reference gene primers provided the basis for estimating nucleated cell counts. The protocol was immunoSEQ multiplex PCR, while the TCRdb copy is restricted to in-frame clones and leaves out a portion. Clone size and the V and J calls come from that table; the DNA yielded D and trimming. The data contain under 55,000 clones, approximately 90% of them singletons. The CDR3 spans 17 residues. Trimming left V 6 bases short and J 2 bases short, with 20 bases between. CDR1 and CDR2 from the germline V gene are MDHEN and SYDVKM. The sequence derives from a man aged 40-55 years with active COVID-19. The chain couples TRBV28 to TRBJ2-1; TRBD2 might be the D (6 bases). Sequenced: peripheral blood. The CDR3 region has the DNA TGTGCCAGCAGCTCTGGACTACCCCTCAAACCCTACAATGAGCAGTTCTTC. Protein: CASSSGLPLKPYNEQFF.